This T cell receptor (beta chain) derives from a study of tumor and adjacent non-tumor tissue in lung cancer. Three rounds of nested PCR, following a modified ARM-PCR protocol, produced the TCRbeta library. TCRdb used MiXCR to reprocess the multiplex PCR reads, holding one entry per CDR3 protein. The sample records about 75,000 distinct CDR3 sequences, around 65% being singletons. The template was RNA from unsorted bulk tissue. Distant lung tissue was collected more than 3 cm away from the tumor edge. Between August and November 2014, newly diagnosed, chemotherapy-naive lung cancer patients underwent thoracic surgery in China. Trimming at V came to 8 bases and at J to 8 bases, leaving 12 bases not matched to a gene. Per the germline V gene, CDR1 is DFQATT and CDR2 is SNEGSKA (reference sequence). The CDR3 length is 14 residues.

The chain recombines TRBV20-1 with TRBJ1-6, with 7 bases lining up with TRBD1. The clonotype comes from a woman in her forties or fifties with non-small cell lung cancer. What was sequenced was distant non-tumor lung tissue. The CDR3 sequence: CSTRQGRGYSPLHF. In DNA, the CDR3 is TGCAGTACTCGCCAAGGCAGGGGGTATTCACCCCTCCACTTT.